This T cell receptor beta chain was observed in a study of T cell responses to AZD1222 COVID-19 vaccine. Study-wide points: Reports say nearly half of spike-specific TCRs go after unmutated variant regions.

Germline V gene data show CDR1 as SGHRS and CDR2 as YFSETQ. Trimming cost V 2 bases and J 4 bases, with 13 bases left between them. The CDR3 is 15 amino acids. TCRdb keeps only in-frame clones here, not all; method: immunoSEQ multiplex PCR. This table holds 50,000 to 65,000 clones, around 80% found once. Turning to this clone: The antigen is undetermined.

The material was peripheral blood, obtained 28 days after the second AZD1222 dose. The receptor was isolated from an adult who received the AZD1222 COVID-19 vaccine. This chain uses TRBV5-1 with TRBJ1-3; D perhaps matches TRBD1 (5 bases). CDR3 sequence reads: CASSFGTPRGNTIYF. The DNA of the CDR3 is TGCGCCAGCAGCTTCGGGACCCCACGAGGAAACACCATATATTTT.